This TCR beta chain was identified during a study of early T cells in non-severe SARS-CoV-2 infection. Overall study results and limits: Missing private and CD4 specificities, VDJdb matching favored anti-spike CD8 responses.

The TCR library protocol was used to attach unique molecular identifiers. These identifiers were attached to individual cDNA molecules. TCRdb recomputed calls from the 5' RACE reads with MiXCR, one row per CDR3 protein. Of about 71,000 distinct CDR3 sequences in the sample, 13% to 15% are singletons; the top ten hold about 3.7%. Germline V gives CDR1 SGHRS, CDR2 YFSETQ. V gave up 3 bases and J gave up 3 bases; unmatched junction bases: 5. The CDR3 has 16 residues. This clonotype was detected only once. Antigen: not known. The chain uses TRBV5-1 and TRBJ2-3; 12 bases are shared with TRBD2. The source of this sequence is an adult who was a healthcare worker with PCR-confirmed SARS-CoV-2 infection or an uninfected control (not recorded which). Source: whole blood, taken at baseline. For the CDR3, the DNA is TGCGCCAGCAGCTCTGGGACTAGCGGGCTTACAGATACGCAGTATTTT. It translates to CASSSGTSGLTDTQYF.